These 29 T cell receptor beta chains originate from one sample sequenced in a study of blood T cells in healthy people across ages. A J-beta primer mix and a sample-barcoded 5' primer were used in a second PCR of about 7 to 12 cycles. TCRdb reprocessed the 5' RACE reads via MiXCR and lists one record per CDR3 protein. The repertoire has 1,500,000 or so distinct CDR3 sequences, about 42% of them found once; the top ten carry about 3.8%. The sequencing input was blood. These receptors came from a woman between 18 and 30 years old in good health.

This chain joins TRBV19 and TRBJ2-7; 8 bases match TRBD1. CDR3 length equals 14 residues. Germline V gene data show CDR1 as LNHDA and CDR2 as SQIVND (reference sequence). Unmatched junction bases numbered 5, after V lost 5 bases and J lost 2 bases. CDR3 amino acids: CASSATGATYEQYF. CDR3 nucleotide sequence: TGTGCCAGTAGTGCGACAGGGGCGACCTACGAGCAGTACTTC. The full variable domain, with the rest looked up from reference TRBV19 and TRBJ2-7, is DGGITQSPKYLFRKEGQNVTLSCEQNLNHDAMYWYRQDPGQGLRLIYYSQIVNDFQKGDIAEGYSVSREKKESFPLTVTSAQKNPTAFYLCASSATGATYEQYFGPGTRLTVT.

The chain joins TRBV4-3 to TRBJ2-1; perhaps TRBD2 as D (6 bases). This CDR3 has 17 amino acids. Looked up from germline, CDR1 is LGHNA and CDR2 is YSLEER. Between the trimmed V and J ends, which lost 0 bases and 3 bases, there was a span of 15 bases. The CDR3 nucleotides are TGCGCCAGCAGCCAAGATCGTGGAGGGGATGGCTACAATGAGCAGTTCTTC. Protein product: CASSQDRGGDGYNEQFF.

Here the CDR3 reads CASSFRPPGSRDNEQFF. The CDR3 DNA is TGTGCCAGCAGCTTTAGGCCTCCCGGGTCGCGAGACAATGAGCAGTTCTTC. The chain is built from TRBV11-2 and TRBJ2-1; D is unclear. V gave up 3 bases and J gave up 5 bases, with 20 bases separating them. The CDR3 extends over 17 amino acids. Germline V gene data show CDR1 as SGHAT and CDR2 as FQNNGV.

This clonotype has a handful of counts. The genes are TRBV21-1 and TRBJ2-1; no DNA check was done on the table's D call, TRBD1. TRBV21-1 is recorded as a pseudogene. The CDR3 is 15 amino acids. CDR3 in amino acids: CASIPGTGYYNEQFF. The CDR3 DNA follows: TGTGCCAGCATTCCCGGGACAGGGTACTACAATGAGCAGTTCTTC.

V gene TRBV12-3 or TRBV12-4 combines with J gene TRBJ1-2; 8 bases fit TRBD1. J lost 6 bases, V lost 2 bases, and 5 bases had no gene match. The CDR3 contains 14 residues. CDR3 coding DNA: TGTGCCAGCAGTTTACGTGACAGGGGTCATGGCTACACCTTC. It specifies CASSLRDRGHGYTF.

The V call is TRBV20-1, the J call TRBJ2-3; no clear D. Germline values: CDR1 DFQATT, CDR2 SNEGSKA (reference sequence). The V end was cut by 2 bases, the J end by 1 base, with 10 bases between. CDR3 length: 14 amino acids. The CDR3 region is CSARRPVGTDTQYF. CDR3 nucleotides: TGCAGTGCTAGAAGGCCGGTGGGCACAGATACGCAGTATTTT.

The CDR3 is CSAALAGAAYGQYF. The DNA for the CDR3 is TGCAGTGCTGCCCTAGCGGGAGCAGCCTACGGGCAGTACTTC. V gene TRBV20-1 combines with J gene TRBJ2-5, with 10 bases identical to TRBD2. The germline gives CDR1 DFQATT, CDR2 SNEGSKA (reference sequence). CDR3 length: 14 residues. Trimming removed 5 bases from V and 11 bases from J; junction bases left unmatched: 14.

This clonotype was recorded a few times. The rearrangement uses TRBV12-3 or TRBV12-4 and TRBJ2-1; weak D call: TRBD1 (5 bases). V lost 10 bases, J lost 3 bases, and 13 bases lay in between. The CDR3 consists of 13 residues. The CDR3 DNA sequence: TGTGCCACCGCGGCAGGGCTCTACAATGAGCAGTTCTTC. Protein product: CATAAGLYNEQFF.

This chain links TRBV9 with TRBJ2-5; tentatively, D is TRBD2 (6 bases). Germline V CDR1 and CDR2: SGDLS, YYNGEE. CDR3 length equals 12 residues. The V gene lost 3 bases and the J gene lost 11 bases, with 14 bases spanning the gap. CDR3 sequence (DNA): TGTGCCAGCAGCGGAGGACTACCTGAGCAGTACTTC. As protein: CASSGGLPEQYF. Full variable domain (remainder filled in from reference TRBV9 and TRBJ2-5): DSGVTQTPKHLITATGQRVTLRCSPRSGDLSVYWYQQSLDQGLQFLIQYYNGEERAKGNILERFSAQQFPDLHSELNLSSLELGDSALYFCASSGGLPEQYFGPGTRLLVL.

This clonotype turned up a few times. CDR3 region: CSVGTDYGYTF. DNA for the CDR3: TGCAGCGTGGGGACAGATTATGGCTACACCTTC. V usage is TRBV29-1 and J usage is TRBJ1-2; 7 bases are a match to TRBD1. V shed 6 bases, J shed 5 bases, and the junction held 3 bases outside the gene matches. The CDR3 extends over 11 amino acids. CDR1 is SQVTM, CDR2 ANQGSEA, per germline. Based on the CDR3 plus reference TRBV29-1 and TRBJ1-2, the full variable domain is SAVISQKPSRDICQRGTSLTIQCQVDSQVTMMFWYRQQPGQSLTLIATANQGSEATYESGFVIDKFPISRPNLTFSTLTVSNMSPEDSSIYLCSVGTDYGYTFGSGTRLTVV.

V is TRBV4-3 and J is TRBJ1-2, with TRBD1 as a possible D gene (6 bases). The V gene lost 4 bases and the J gene lost 1 base, with 22 bases spanning the gap. CDR1 is LGHNA and CDR2 is YSLEER in the germline V gene. This CDR3 has 18 residues. CDR3 nucleotides: TGCGCCAGCAGCCTATTCGAGCCTTGGAGGGGGGTTAACTATGGCTACACCTTC. This translates into CASSLFEPWRGVNYGYTF.

The rearrangement joins TRBV20-1 to TRBJ2-3; the D is unclear. Germline assignment: CDR1 DFQATT and CDR2 SNEGSKA (reference sequence). V gave up 2 bases and J gave up 0 bases, with 12 bases separating them. This CDR3 region has 15 residues. CDR3 bases: TGCAGTGCTAGACCCTGGGGAAGCAGCACAGATACGCAGTATTTT. Translation gives CSARPWGSSTDTQYF.

This chain uses TRBV28 with TRBJ2-7, with 11 bases matching TRBD1. Germline CDR1 reads MDHEN; CDR2 reads SYDVKM. This CDR3 has 17 residues. V was pared by 4 bases and J by 0 bases, with 8 bases of the junction left unmatched. CDR3 in DNA: TGTGCCAGCAGTTATGCCGGGACAGGGGGATCCTCCTACGAGCAGTACTTC. Its protein product is CASSYAGTGGSSYEQYF.

This clonotype was observed a few times. Germline is not matched at one junction end, which may reflect a read error. This chain uses TRBV12-3 or TRBV12-4 with TRBJ2-5; no firm D call. The J call is in doubt because the DNA end fits TRBJ2-7 better. The CDR3 extends over 12 amino acids. The DNA for the CDR3 is TGTGCCGGCAGTCGTTACGTTGGCGAGCAGTACTTC. This translates into CAGSRYVGEQYF.

This chain uses TRBV20-1 with TRBJ2-1; D may be TRBD2 (7 bases). The CDR3 is made up of 17 amino acids. Germline V gives CDR1 DFQATT, CDR2 SNEGSKA (reference sequence). V lost 6 bases, J lost 0 bases, and 21 bases lay in between. The chain's CDR3 is CSARKRGGGNSYNEQFF. As DNA, the CDR3 is TGCAGTGCCCGAAAACGCGGGGGCGGGAACTCCTACAATGAGCAGTTCTTC.

This clonotype was counted only a few times. The chain carries TRBV12-3 or TRBV12-4 and TRBJ2-7; TRBD1 aligns across 7 bases. The CDR3 covers 13 residues. V trimming: 8 bases; J trimming: 3 bases; junction bases outside the gene matches: 7. The CDR3 protein is CASGTATDYEQYF. The DNA of the CDR3 is TGTGCCAGCGGGACAGCGACCGACTACGAGCAGTACTTC.

This clonotype was picked up one time. The V gene is TRBV5-1, the J gene TRBJ1-4, with D tentatively TRBD1 (5 bases). Germline assignment: CDR1 SGHRS and CDR2 YFSETQ. Trimming stripped 4 bases from V and 7 bases from J, with 20 bases between. This CDR3 has 16 amino acids. In DNA, the CDR3 is TGCGCCAGCAGCGTGAAGTCCGGGATCGGGGGTGAAAAACTGTTTTTT. It encodes CASSVKSGIGGEKLFF.

This clonotype showed up just a few times. J is TRBJ2-7 and V is TRBV29-1; D perhaps matches TRBD2 (6 bases). Trimming left V 2 bases short and J 2 bases short, with 16 bases between. Germline loops: CDR1 SQVTM, CDR2 ANQGSEA. This CDR3 has 15 residues. The CDR3 DNA reads as TGCAGCGTTGAAAAGAGTCGGGGGAACCCCTACGAGCAGTACTTC. The encoded protein is CSVEKSRGNPYEQYF.

This rearrangement joins TRBV27 to TRBJ2-1, with TRBD1 matching over 7 bases. V shed 5 bases, J shed 7 bases, and the junction held 11 bases outside the gene matches. CDR1 and CDR2 from the germline V gene are MNHEY and SMNVEV (reference sequence). This CDR3 contains 15 residues. The CDR3 nucleotides are TGTGCCAGCAGTCTCTACCGGACAGGTAGAAATGAGCAGTTCTTC. Amino acids: CASSLYRTGRNEQFF.

On this clonotype: At one end the junction does not follow the germline gene, possibly because of a read error. The V and J genes are TRBV7-6 and TRBJ2-3; 9 nucleotides line up with TRBD1. In germline, CDR1 is SGHVS, CDR2 FNYEAQ. The CDR3 consists of 16 residues. The CDR3, as DNA: TGTACCAGCAGCTTAGCGCAGGGACAGGGAACAGATACGCAGTATTTT. Translated, it gives CTSSLAQGQGTDTQYF.

The gene calls are TRBV6-1 and TRBJ2-4; no definite D call. Near its end, the DNA agrees better with TRBJ2-7, so the J call may be wrong. The CDR3 totals 15 residues. CDR1 and CDR2 (germline): MNHNS, SASEGT. The CDR3 region has the DNA TGTGCCAGCAGTGAAGGTCCAGAAGGGTCCGGCGAGCAGTACTTC. Residues: CASSEGPEGSGEQYF.

The chain has TRBV7-6 and TRBJ1-1; TRBD1 aligns across 9 bases. This CDR3 spans 13 amino acids. Germline loops: CDR1 SGHVS, CDR2 FNYEAQ. V lost 10 bases, J lost 4 bases, and 7 bases stayed unmatched. DNA of the CDR3: TGTGCCATTTCACAGGGGGCTCTCACTGAAGCTTTCTTT. Residues: CAISQGALTEAFF.

The gene calls are TRBV24-1 and TRBJ2-1, with 8 nucleotides matching TRBD2. Germline assignment: CDR1 KGHDR and CDR2 SFDVKD. The CDR3 extends over 13 amino acids. V lost 5 bases, J lost 12 bases, and 8 bases stayed unmatched. In DNA, the CDR3 is TGTGCCACCAGTGGGGGACTAGTGGATGCGCAGTTCTTC. Translated: CATSGGLVDAQFF.

The V call is TRBV4-3, the J call TRBJ1-6; D gene unclear. V was cut by 4 bases and J by 14 bases, with 21 bases left in between. Germline-derived CDR1 and CDR2 are LGHNA and YSLEER. The CDR3 length is 15 residues. The CDR3 DNA follows: TGCGCCAGCAGCCTTAGTACGGCCTCGAGTGCTTCCCTCCACTTT. This encodes CASSLSTASSASLHF.

Comment on this clonotype: Just one base apart from a much larger clone, this may be a read error. The chain recombines TRBV4-3 with TRBJ2-3, with D possibly being TRBD2 (5 bases). The CDR3 has 17 residues. The V gene's germline CDR1 is LGHNA and CDR2 YSLEER. Written as DNA, the CDR3 is TGCGCCAGCAGCCAAGATCGGAGGCAAGCCCGCACAAATACGCAGTATTTT. It codes for CASSQDRRQARTNTQYF.

Concerning this clonotype: This sequence may be a read error, since a much larger clone differs from it by one base. The chain is built from TRBV20-1 and TRBJ2-5; no reliable D call. The CDR3 is 11 amino acids. Germline V gene lookup returns CDR1 DFQATT and CDR2 SNEGSKA (reference sequence). V lost 3 bases and J 11 bases, leaving 13 bases between the germline ends. The CDR3 DNA reads as TGCAGTGCTAGCGTGCCTAATGAGCAGTACTTC. Translated: CSASVPNEQYF.

This chain joins TRBV4-3 and TRBJ2-2; 7 bases agree with TRBD1. The CDR3 consists of 16 residues. The germline V gene has CDR1 LGHNA and CDR2 YSLEER. Unmatched junction bases numbered 7, after V lost 4 bases and J lost 2 bases. The CDR3 DNA is TGCGCCAGCAGCCTCAGGACAGGATATAACACCGGGGAGCTGTTTTTT. Amino acid sequence: CASSLRTGYNTGELFF.

The rearrangement uses TRBV6-1 and TRBJ2-1; D may be TRBD2 (6 bases). V was clipped by 0 bases and J by 6 bases, with 15 bases between them. Looked up from germline, CDR1 is MNHNS and CDR2 is SASEGT. This CDR3 contains 16 residues. CDR3 loop: CASSEARGVGGNEQFF. The CDR3 bases are TGTGCCAGCAGTGAAGCGCGGGGAGTCGGAGGCAATGAGCAGTTCTTC.

This clonotype was seen a handful of times. J is TRBJ1-1 and V is TRBV7-9; D ambiguous. Germline V gene data show CDR1 as SEHNR and CDR2 as FQNEAQ (reference sequence). With 4 bases removed from V and 4 bases from J, the gap between germline ends came to 10 bases. The CDR3 has 13 residues. Here the CDR3 DNA reads TGTGCCAGCAGCTACCTGGGAGGCACTGAAGCTTTCTTT. Protein product: CASSYLGGTEAFF.